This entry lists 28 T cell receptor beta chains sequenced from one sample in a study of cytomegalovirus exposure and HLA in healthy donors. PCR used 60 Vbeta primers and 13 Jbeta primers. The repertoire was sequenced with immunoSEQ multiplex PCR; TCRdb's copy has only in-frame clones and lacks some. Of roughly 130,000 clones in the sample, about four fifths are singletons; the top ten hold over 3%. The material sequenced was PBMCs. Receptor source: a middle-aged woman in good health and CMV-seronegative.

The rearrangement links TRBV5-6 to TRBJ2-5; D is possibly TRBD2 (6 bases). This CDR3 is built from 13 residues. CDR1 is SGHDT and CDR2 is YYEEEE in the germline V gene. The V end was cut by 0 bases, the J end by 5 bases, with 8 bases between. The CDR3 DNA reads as TGTGCCAGCAGCTTGGCAGGGAGGGAGACCCAGTACTTC. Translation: CASSLAGRETQYF.

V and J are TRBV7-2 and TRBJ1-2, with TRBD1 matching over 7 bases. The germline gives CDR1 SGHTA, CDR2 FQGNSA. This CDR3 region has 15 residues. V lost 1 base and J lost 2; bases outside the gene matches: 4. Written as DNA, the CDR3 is TGTGCCAGCAGCTTAGGCACAGGGGTGAACTATGGCTACACCTTC. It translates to CASSLGTGVNYGYTF.

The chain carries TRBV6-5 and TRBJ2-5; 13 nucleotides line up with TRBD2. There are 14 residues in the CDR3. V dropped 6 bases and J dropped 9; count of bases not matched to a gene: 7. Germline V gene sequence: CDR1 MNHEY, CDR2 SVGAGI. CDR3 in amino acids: CASSRTSGGGAQYF. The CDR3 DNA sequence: TGTGCCAGCAGCCGGACTAGCGGGGGTGGGGCCCAGTACTTC.

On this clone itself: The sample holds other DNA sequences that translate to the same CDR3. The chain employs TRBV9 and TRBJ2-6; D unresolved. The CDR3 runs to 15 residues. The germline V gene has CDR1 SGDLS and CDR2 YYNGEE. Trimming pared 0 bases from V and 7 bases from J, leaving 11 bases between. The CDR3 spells CASSVGSSGANVLTF. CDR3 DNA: TGTGCCAGCAGCGTAGGATCTAGTGGCGCCAACGTCCTGACTTTC.

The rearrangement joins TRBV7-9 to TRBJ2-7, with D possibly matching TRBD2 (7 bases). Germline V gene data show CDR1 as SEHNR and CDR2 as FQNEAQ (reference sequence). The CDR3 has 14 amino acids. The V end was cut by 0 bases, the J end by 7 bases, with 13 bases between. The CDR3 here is CASSLAEGGGEQYF. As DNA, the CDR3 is TGTGCCAGCAGCTTAGCGGAGGGGGGGGGAGAGCAGTACTTC. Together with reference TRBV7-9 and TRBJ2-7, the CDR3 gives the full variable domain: DTGVSQNPRHKITKRGQNVTFRCDPISEHNRLYWYRQTLGQGPEFLTYFQNEAQLEKSRLLSDRFSAERPKGSFSTLEIQRTEQGDSAMYLCASSLAEGGGEQYFGPGTRLTVT.

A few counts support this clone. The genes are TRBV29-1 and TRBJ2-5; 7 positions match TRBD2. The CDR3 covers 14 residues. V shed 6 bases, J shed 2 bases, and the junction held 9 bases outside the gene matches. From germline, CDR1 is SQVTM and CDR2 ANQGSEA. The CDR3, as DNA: TGCAGCGTCGCTAGACTAGCCCCTCAAGAGACCCAGTACTTC. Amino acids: CSVARLAPQETQYF.

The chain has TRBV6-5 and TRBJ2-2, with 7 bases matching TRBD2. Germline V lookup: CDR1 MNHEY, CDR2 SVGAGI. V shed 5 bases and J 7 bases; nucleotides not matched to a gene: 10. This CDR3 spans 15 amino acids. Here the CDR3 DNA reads TGTGCCAGCAGTGGGTCGGTCGCGGGGGTCGGGGAGCTGTTTTTT. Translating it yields CASSGSVAGVGELFF.

Written as DNA, the CDR3 is TGTGCCAGTAGTATTCCTGGACAGGCCGTCTATGGCTACACCTTC. As protein: CASSIPGQAVYGYTF. This chain links TRBV19 with TRBJ1-2, with TRBD1 identical over 7 bases. The CDR3 extends over 15 amino acids. Germline V gene lookup returns CDR1 LNHDA and CDR2 SQIVND (reference sequence). V was pared by 3 bases and J by 4 bases, with 8 bases of the junction left unmatched. The whole variable domain, filled in from reference TRBV19 and TRBJ1-2, reads DGGITQSPKYLFRKEGQNVTLSCEQNLNHDAMYWYRQDPGQGLRLIYYSQIVNDFQKGDIAEGYSVSREKKESFPLTVTSAQKNPTAFYLCASSIPGQAVYGYTFGSGTRLTVV.

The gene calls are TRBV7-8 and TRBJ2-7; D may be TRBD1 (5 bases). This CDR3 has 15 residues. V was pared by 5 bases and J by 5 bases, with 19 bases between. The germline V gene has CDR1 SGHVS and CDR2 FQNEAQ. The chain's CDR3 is CASSPSLRAHHEQYF. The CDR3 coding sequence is TGTGCCAGCAGCCCCTCCCTCAGGGCGCACCACGAGCAGTACTTC.

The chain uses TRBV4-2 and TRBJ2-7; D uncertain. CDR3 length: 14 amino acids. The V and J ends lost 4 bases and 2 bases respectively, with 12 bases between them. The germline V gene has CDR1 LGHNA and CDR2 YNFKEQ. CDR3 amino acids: CASSPLSSAYEQYF. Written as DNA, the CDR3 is TGTGCCAGCAGCCCCCTAAGCTCCGCCTACGAGCAGTACTTC.

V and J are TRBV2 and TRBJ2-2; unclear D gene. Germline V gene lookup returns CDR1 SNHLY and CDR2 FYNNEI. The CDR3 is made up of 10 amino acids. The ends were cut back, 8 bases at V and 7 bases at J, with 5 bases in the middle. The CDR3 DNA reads TGTGCCAGCTCGGGCGGGGAGCTGTTTTTT. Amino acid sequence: CASSGGELFF.

CDR3 nucleotide sequence: TGTGCTAGTGCCCGGAGAGGGGGCCCGAACACTGAAGCTTTCTTT. It codes for CASARRGGPNTEAFF. V usage is TRBV12-5 and J usage is TRBJ1-1; 7 bases fit TRBD1. J lost 1 base, V lost 7 bases, and 9 bases had no gene match. CDR1 is LGHNT and CDR2 is FRNRAP in the germline V gene. This CDR3 has 15 amino acids.

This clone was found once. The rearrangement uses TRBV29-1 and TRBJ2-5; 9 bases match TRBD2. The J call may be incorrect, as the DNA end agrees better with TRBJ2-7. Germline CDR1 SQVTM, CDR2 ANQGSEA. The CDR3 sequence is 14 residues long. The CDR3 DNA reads TGCAGCGTTGAGGGCCTAGCGGGAAACTACGAGCAGTACTTC. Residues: CSVEGLAGNYEQYF.

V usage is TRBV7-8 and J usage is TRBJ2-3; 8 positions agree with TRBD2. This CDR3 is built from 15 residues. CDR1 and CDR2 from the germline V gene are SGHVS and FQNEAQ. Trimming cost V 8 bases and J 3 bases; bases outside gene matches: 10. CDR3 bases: TGTGCCAGCGCCCCGGCGGGACTAGTTACAGATACGCAGTATTTT. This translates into CASAPAGLVTDTQYF.

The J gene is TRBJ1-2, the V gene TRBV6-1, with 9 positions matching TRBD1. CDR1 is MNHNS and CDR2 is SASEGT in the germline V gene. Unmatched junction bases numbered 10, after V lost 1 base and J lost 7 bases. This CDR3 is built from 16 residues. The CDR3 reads CASSEDRQGDFGGYTF. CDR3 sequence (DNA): TGTGCCAGCAGTGAAGATAGACAGGGGGACTTCGGTGGCTACACCTTC.

The CDR3: CASSLNADTEAFF. Written as DNA, the CDR3 is TGTGCCAGCAGCTTAAACGCGGACACTGAAGCTTTCTTT. This rearrangement joins TRBV7-8 to TRBJ1-1, with D unclear. Trimming removed 2 bases at V and 3 bases at J, with 7 bases between. Per the germline V gene, CDR1 is SGHVS and CDR2 is FQNEAQ. There are 13 residues in the CDR3.

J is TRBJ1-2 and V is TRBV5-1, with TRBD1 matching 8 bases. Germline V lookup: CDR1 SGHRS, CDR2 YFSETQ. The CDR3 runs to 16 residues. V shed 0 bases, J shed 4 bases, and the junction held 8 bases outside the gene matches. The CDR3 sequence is CASSLGPGGAGYGYTF. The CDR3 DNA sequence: TGCGCCAGCAGCTTGGGGCCAGGGGGCGCCGGCTATGGCTACACCTTC.

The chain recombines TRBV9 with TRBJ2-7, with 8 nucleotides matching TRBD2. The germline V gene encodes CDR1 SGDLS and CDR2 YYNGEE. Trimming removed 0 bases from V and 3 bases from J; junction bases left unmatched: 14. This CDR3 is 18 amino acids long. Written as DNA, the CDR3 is TGTGCCAGCAGCGTAGGGGGGGCGGATTCAGCGGGAGTCTACGAGCAGTACTTC. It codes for CASSVGGADSAGVYEQYF.

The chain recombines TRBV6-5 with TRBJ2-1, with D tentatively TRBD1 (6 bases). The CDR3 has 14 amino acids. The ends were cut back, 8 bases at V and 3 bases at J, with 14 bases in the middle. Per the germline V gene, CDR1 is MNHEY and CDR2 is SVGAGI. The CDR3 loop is CASGGSRVYNEQFF. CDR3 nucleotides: TGTGCCAGCGGGGGCAGTAGGGTCTACAATGAGCAGTTCTTC.

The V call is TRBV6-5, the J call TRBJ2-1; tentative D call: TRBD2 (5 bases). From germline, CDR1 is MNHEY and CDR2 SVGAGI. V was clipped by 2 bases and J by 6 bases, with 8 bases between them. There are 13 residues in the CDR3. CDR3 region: CASSYRTLNEQFF. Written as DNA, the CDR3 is TGTGCCAGCAGTTACCGGACTCTCAATGAGCAGTTCTTC.

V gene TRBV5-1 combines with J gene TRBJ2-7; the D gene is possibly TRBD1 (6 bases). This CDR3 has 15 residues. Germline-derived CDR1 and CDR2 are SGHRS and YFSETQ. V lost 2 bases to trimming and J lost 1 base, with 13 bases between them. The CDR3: CASSFRDNPSYEQYF. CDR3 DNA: TGCGCCAGCAGCTTCCGGGACAATCCTTCCTACGAGCAGTACTTC.

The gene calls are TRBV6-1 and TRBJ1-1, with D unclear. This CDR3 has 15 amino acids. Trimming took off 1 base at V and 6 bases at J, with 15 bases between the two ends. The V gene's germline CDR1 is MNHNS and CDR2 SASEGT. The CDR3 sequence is CASSEGFAVRPEAFF. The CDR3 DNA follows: TGTGCCAGCAGTGAAGGGTTTGCGGTGAGGCCTGAAGCTTTCTTT.

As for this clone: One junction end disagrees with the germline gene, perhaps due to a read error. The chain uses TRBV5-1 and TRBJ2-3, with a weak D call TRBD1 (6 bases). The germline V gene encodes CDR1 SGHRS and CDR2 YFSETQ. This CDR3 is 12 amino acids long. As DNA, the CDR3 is TGCGCCAGCAGCCCTAGGGACACCCCTTGGGATTTT. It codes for CASSPRDTPWDF. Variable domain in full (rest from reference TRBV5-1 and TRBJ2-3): KAGVTQTPRYLIKTRGQQVTLSCSPISGHRSVSWYQQTPGQGLQFLFEYFSETQRNKGNFPGRFSGRQFSNSRSEMNVSTLELGDSALYLCASSPRDTPWDFGPGTRLTVL.

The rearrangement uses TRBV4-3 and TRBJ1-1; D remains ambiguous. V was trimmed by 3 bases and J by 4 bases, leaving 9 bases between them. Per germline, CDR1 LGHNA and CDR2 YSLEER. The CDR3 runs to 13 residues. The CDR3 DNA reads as TGCGCCAGCAGCCATAGTCGGGGCACTGAAGCTTTCTTT. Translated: CASSHSRGTEAFF.

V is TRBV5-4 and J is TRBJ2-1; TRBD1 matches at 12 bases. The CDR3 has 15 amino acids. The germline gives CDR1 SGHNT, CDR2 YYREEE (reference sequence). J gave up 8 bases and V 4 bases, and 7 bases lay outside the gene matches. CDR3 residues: CASSPGQGAWDEQFF. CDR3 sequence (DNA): TGTGCCAGCAGCCCGGGACAGGGGGCCTGGGATGAGCAGTTCTTC.

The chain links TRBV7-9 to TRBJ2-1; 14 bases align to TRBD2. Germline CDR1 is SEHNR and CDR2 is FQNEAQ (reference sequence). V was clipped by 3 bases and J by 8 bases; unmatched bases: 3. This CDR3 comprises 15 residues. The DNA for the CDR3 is TGTGCCAGCAGCTTGACTAGCGGGGGGGCGTATGAGCAGTTCTTC. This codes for CASSLTSGGAYEQFF.

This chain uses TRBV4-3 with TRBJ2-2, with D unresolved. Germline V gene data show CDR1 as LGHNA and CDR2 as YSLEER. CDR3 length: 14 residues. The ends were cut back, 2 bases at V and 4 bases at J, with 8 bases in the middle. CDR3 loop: CASSQSTGTGELFF. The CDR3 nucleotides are TGCGCCAGCAGCCAATCCACGGGCACCGGGGAGCTGTTTTTT.

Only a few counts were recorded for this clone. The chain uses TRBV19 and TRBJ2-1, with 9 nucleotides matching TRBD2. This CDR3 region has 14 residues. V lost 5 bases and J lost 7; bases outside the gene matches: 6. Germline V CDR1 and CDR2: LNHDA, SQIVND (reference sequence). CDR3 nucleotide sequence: TGTGCCAGTAGTCCCCAGCGGGAGGTTAATGAGCAGTTCTTC. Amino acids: CASSPQREVNEQFF.